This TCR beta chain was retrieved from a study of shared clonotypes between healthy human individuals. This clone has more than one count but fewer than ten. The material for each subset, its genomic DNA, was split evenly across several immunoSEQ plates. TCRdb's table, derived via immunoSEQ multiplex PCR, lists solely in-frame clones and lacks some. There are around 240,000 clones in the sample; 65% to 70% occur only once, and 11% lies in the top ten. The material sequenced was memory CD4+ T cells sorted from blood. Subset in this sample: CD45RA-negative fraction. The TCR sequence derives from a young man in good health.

The CDR3: CASSPTKPPYGYTF. In nucleotides, the CDR3 is TGTGCCAGCAGCCCCACAAAACCTCCCTATGGCTACACCTTC. The chain carries TRBV14 and TRBJ1-2, with D unresolved. Germline values: CDR1 SGHDN, CDR2 FVKESK. With 4 bases removed from V and 4 bases from J, the gap between germline ends came to 13 bases. There are 14 residues in the CDR3.